Here is one T cell receptor beta chain with its context. Its target is not known. CDR1 is MNHNS and CDR2 is SASEGT in the germline V gene. This CDR3 has 15 amino acids. With 6 bases clipped from V and 1 base from J, the junction kept 7 bases outside the gene matches. The sample belongs to a study of cytomegalovirus exposure and HLA in healthy donors. Background on the study: A preliminary data release comprised tens of millions of unique TCRs obtained from HLA-typed donors. Study-level findings and limits: Equally common other TCR beta chains were less clonally expanded than HLA-associated ones, a later analysis found. Some highly shared sequence variants likely arose as a pipeline artifact.

PCR used 60 Vbeta primers and 13 Jbeta primers. Profiling relied on immunoSEQ multiplex PCR, and the TCRdb table lists in-frame clones only, not all of them. The data hold around 140,000 clones, with about 10% observed a single time. This chain links TRBV6-1 with TRBJ2-7; 9 nucleotides line up with TRBD1. The TCR comes from a man aged 50 or older in good health and CMV-seronegative. Sequencing was carried out using PBMCs. The CDR3 spells CASSLDRGKSYEQYF. The CDR3, as DNA: TGTGCCAGCAGCCTGGACAGGGGTAAATCCTACGAGCAGTACTTC.